This T cell receptor beta chain originates from a study of long-term antiretroviral therapy in people with HIV. Looking at the study overall: There is a gap of about a decade between the earliest samples and the later 2015 immediate-ART recommendation. The study, taken as a whole, reports: HIV repertoires spanned tighter CDR3 length ranges than controls did. Pre-ART clonal expansion yielded clones that dominated the repertoire at all time points.

This was the immunoSEQ v3.0 assay at survey level. Clones were sequenced by immunoSEQ multiplex PCR, and TCRdb holds only the in-frame ones, with some missing. The data show about 20,000 clones, with roughly 80% seen just once and 18% held by the top ten. Concerning this clone: Antigen unknown.

This receptor was taken from a woman under 30 with HIV. The sample was unsorted PBMCs, taken 0.6 years after starting antiretroviral therapy.

The chain's CDR3 is CASSLEGFEAFF. The CDR3, as DNA: TGTGCCAGCAGTTTAGAGGGGTTTGAAGCTTTCTTT. This chain connects TRBV28 to TRBJ1-1; the D gene is possibly TRBD1 (5 bases). Trimming took 2 bases from V and 7 from J, leaving 8 bases between them. Germline CDR1 reads MDHEN; CDR2 reads SYDVKM. The CDR3 length is 12 residues.